The clone carrying this T cell receptor (beta chain) was found a few times. Antigen unknown. In TCRdb, the 5' RACE reads were re-called with MiXCR into one record per CDR3 protein. The sample carries hundreds of thousands of distinct CDR3 sequences, 15% recorded once. The data are from a study of T-cell memory formation after mild COVID-19. General study points: Researchers report contracting CD4+ clones mostly in CM and EM, with CD8+ clones in EMRA. Memory cells collected pre-infection included some clones that later responded, suggesting cross-reactive memory joined.

The specimen was PBMCs or a T cell subset sorted from them (not recorded which). This clonotype was obtained from an adult woman who had mild COVID-19 (a few samples of this study predate the infection). Cell type and time point are not known.

This chain's CDR3 is CASRTGHRYEQYF. The CDR3, as DNA: TGTGCCAGCAGAACGGGACACCGATACGAGCAGTACTTC. The J gene is TRBJ2-7, the V gene TRBV27; D possibly corresponds to TRBD1 (6 bases). The CDR3 runs 13 residues. The V end was cut by 6 bases, the J end by 4 bases, with 13 bases between. Germline values: CDR1 MNHEY, CDR2 SMNVEV (reference sequence).